One sample yielded the 30 T cell receptor beta chains listed below, sequenced in a study of blood T cell repertoires in COVID-19. Sequencing used immunoSEQ multiplex PCR; TCRdb keeps in-frame clones, though not all of them. The sample holds tens of thousands of clones, 88% seen once. Sequences were obtained from peripheral blood. All receptors derive from a human donor in a cohort sampled during active COVID-19.

This sequence joins TRBV4-2 and TRBJ2-5, with TRBD1 matching 10 bases. CDR3 size: 20 residues. The germline CDR1 and CDR2 sequences are LGHNA and YNFKEQ. The ends lost 0 bases at V and 2 bases at J; junction bases unmatched: 15. Written as DNA, the CDR3 is TGTGCCAGCAGCCAAGATATTACGTGGGGGACAGGGGCTCTTCAAGAGACCCAGTACTTC. Its translation is CASSQDITWGTGALQETQYF.

The gene calls are TRBV2 and TRBJ2-1; TRBD2 matches at 8 bases. Germline trimming cut 6 bases from V and 0 bases from J; bases unmatched to any gene: 4. The CDR3 runs 15 residues. The V gene's germline CDR1 is SNHLY and CDR2 FYNNEI. CDR3 in DNA: TGTGCCAGCAGCGTAGCGGGGAGCTCCTACAATGAGCAGTTCTTC. Its protein product is CASSVAGSSYNEQFF.

This chain uses TRBV7-9 with TRBJ1-2; D unresolved. Trimming cost V 1 base and J 6 bases, with 15 bases left between them. This CDR3 contains 15 residues. Germline V gene data show CDR1 as SEHNR and CDR2 as FQNEAQ (reference sequence). CDR3 in amino acids: CASSLGTFGGHGYTF. The CDR3 DNA reads TGTGCCAGCAGCTTAGGGACTTTTGGAGGCCATGGCTACACCTTC.

J is TRBJ1-2 and V is TRBV5-4, with TRBD1 matching over 12 bases. With V trimmed by 4 bases and J by 2 bases, 3 bases remained unmatched. CDR1 is SGHNT and CDR2 is YYREEE in the germline V gene (reference sequence). The CDR3 runs to 15 residues. The CDR3, as DNA: TGTGCCAGCAGCCCAGGGACAGGGGGCAACTATGGCTACACCTTC. Translated, it gives CASSPGTGGNYGYTF.

The V gene is TRBV6-5, the J gene TRBJ1-1; no definite D call. V shed 2 bases and J shed 1 base, with 8 bases lying between them. CDR3 length: 14 amino acids. CDR1 and CDR2 from the germline V gene are MNHEY and SVGAGI. The CDR3 DNA follows: TGTGCCAGCAGTTACCTTTCGTCGAACACTGAAGCTTTCTTT. It translates to CASSYLSSNTEAFF.

The chain recombines TRBV18 with TRBJ1-1, with 7 positions matching TRBD1. There are 15 residues in the CDR3. Germline CDR1 KGHSH, CDR2 LQKENI. The J segment lost 6 bases and the V segment lost 6 bases, leaving 13 bases of the junction unmatched. The CDR3 coding sequence is TGTGCCAGCTCTCGTCAGGGGGATTTTTACCCTGAAGCTTTCTTT. Translating it yields CASSRQGDFYPEAFF.

The chain recombines TRBV30 with TRBJ1-2; 10 bases line up with TRBD1. CDR1 is GTSNPN, CDR2 SVGIG, per germline (reference sequence). The length of the CDR3 is 15 residues. The ends lost 5 bases at V and 1 base at J; junction bases unmatched: 7. The CDR3 DNA reads as TGTGCCTGGCTGACAGGGGGCGCGGGTAACTATGGCTACACCTTC. Its protein product is CAWLTGGAGNYGYTF.

The V gene is TRBV6-6, the J gene TRBJ1-4; the match to TRBD1 covers 7 bases. CDR3 length: 13 residues. Germline assignment: CDR1 MNHNY and CDR2 SVGAGI (reference sequence). Trimming cost V 0 bases and J 17 bases; bases outside gene matches: 9. Written as DNA, the CDR3 is TGTGCCAGCAGTTACTCCCGGACAGGCTGGAGTTTTTTT. Encoded protein: CASSYSRTGWSFF.

The V call is TRBV15, the J call TRBJ2-2, with 7 bases fitting TRBD2. CDR3 length: 16 residues. V shed 4 bases, J shed 1 base, and the junction held 6 bases outside the gene matches. In germline, CDR1 is LNHNV, CDR2 YYDKDF (reference sequence). In DNA form, the CDR3 reads TGTGCCACCAGCACCCCGGGGGGACTGAACACCGGGGAGCTGTTTTTT. Protein: CATSTPGGLNTGELFF.

This clone was seen once. This chain uses TRBV28 with TRBJ1-2, with 7 bases lining up with TRBD1. Per germline, CDR1 MDHEN and CDR2 SYDVKM. Trimming removed 3 bases from V and 3 bases from J; junction bases left unmatched: 10. The CDR3 is 16 residues long. The CDR3 spells CASSLEGSGGYYGYTF. Written as DNA, the CDR3 is TGTGCCAGCAGTTTGGAGGGGTCAGGGGGATACTATGGCTACACCTTC.

The genes are TRBV29-1 and TRBJ2-7; D call uncertain. Trimming took off 4 bases at V and 4 bases at J, with 8 bases between the two ends. Germline assignment: CDR1 SQVTM and CDR2 ANQGSEA. The CDR3 totals 11 residues. CDR3 in DNA: TGCAGCGTTGGGGCAGATTACGAGCAGTACTTC. Encoded protein: CSVGADYEQYF.

The V gene is TRBV18, the J gene TRBJ2-7; 9 positions match TRBD2. Germline loops: CDR1 KGHSH, CDR2 LQKENI. The CDR3 consists of 15 residues. After removal of 4 bases from V and 2 bases from J, the junction contained 6 bases not matched to a gene. CDR3 residues: CASSLLAGEAYEQYF. The CDR3 DNA is TGTGCCAGCTCACTATTAGCGGGAGAGGCCTACGAGCAGTACTTC.

A remark on this clone: Additional DNA sequences in this sample encode the identical CDR3. The chain links TRBV18 to TRBJ2-6; no reliable D call. This CDR3 contains 14 residues. Looked up from germline, CDR1 is KGHSH and CDR2 is LQKENI. The V end was cut by 6 bases, the J end by 2 bases, with 8 bases between. This chain's CDR3 is CASSRETGANVLTF. The CDR3, as DNA: TGTGCCAGCTCGCGCGAGACTGGGGCCAACGTCCTGACTTTC.

For this clone: This CDR3 is also generated by other DNA sequences in the sample. The chain employs TRBV9 and TRBJ1-1; 12 positions match TRBD1. CDR3 length: 15 residues. J lost 4 bases, V lost 3 bases, and 4 bases had no gene match. Germline CDR1 is SGDLS and CDR2 is YYNGEE. CDR3 amino acids: CASSGGTGGRTEAFF. The CDR3 coding sequence is TGTGCCAGCAGCGGAGGGACAGGGGGCCGCACTGAAGCTTTCTTT.

The V and J genes are TRBV5-5 and TRBJ1-4; the match to TRBD1 covers 8 bases. Germline lookup yields CDR1 SGHKS and CDR2 YYEKEE (reference sequence). This CDR3 is built from 15 residues. Unmatched junction bases numbered 6, after V lost 2 bases and J lost 6 bases. This CDR3 is CASSFLPQGDEKLFF. CDR3 bases: TGTGCCAGCAGCTTTTTACCACAGGGGGATGAAAAACTGTTTTTT.

The J gene is TRBJ1-1, the V gene TRBV9; D gene unclear. Per germline, CDR1 SGDLS and CDR2 YYNGEE. CDR3 length: 16 residues. Trimming pared 0 bases from V and 1 base from J, leaving 13 bases between. The DNA for the CDR3 is TGTGCCAGCAGCGTAGGGGCAGGACTCGGGAACACTGAAGCTTTCTTT. This encodes CASSVGAGLGNTEAFF.

This clone was detected a few times. V gene TRBV18 combines with J gene TRBJ2-7; 7 nucleotides agree with TRBD1. The CDR3 has 12 amino acids. The V segment lost 6 bases and the J segment 3 bases; nucleotides outside the gene matches: 2. Germline V gene data show CDR1 as KGHSH and CDR2 as LQKENI. The CDR3 sequence: CASSGQSYEQYF. As DNA, the CDR3 is TGTGCCAGCTCGGGACAGAGCTACGAGCAGTACTTC.

This chain connects TRBV2 to TRBJ1-1; D call uncertain. The CDR3 runs to 15 residues. The germline V and J ends were trimmed by 4 bases and 0 bases, with 12 bases remaining between them. From germline, CDR1 is SNHLY and CDR2 FYNNEI. DNA of the CDR3: TGTGCCAGCAGTGCGGGGAGTCAAATGAACACTGAAGCTTTCTTT. Translating it yields CASSAGSQMNTEAFF.

The gene calls are TRBV5-4 and TRBJ1-2; a weak D match, TRBD1 (6 bases). This CDR3 comprises 14 residues. Germline V lookup: CDR1 SGHNT, CDR2 YYREEE (reference sequence). Trimming took off 4 bases at V and 2 bases at J, with 12 bases between the two ends. CDR3 in amino acids: CASSGGHWNYGYTF. The DNA for the CDR3 is TGTGCCAGCAGCGGGGGACATTGGAACTATGGCTACACCTTC.

This clone was seen more than once but under ten times. The V and J genes are TRBV11-2 and TRBJ2-5; no clear D. Germline V gene lookup returns CDR1 SGHAT and CDR2 FQNNGV. Trimming removed 4 bases at V and 4 bases at J, with 7 bases between. This CDR3 region has 12 residues. The CDR3 bases are TGTGCCAGCAGCTCCCTGGCAGAGACCCAGTACTTC. This codes for CASSSLAETQYF. Full variable domain (rest looked up from reference TRBV11-2 and TRBJ2-5): EAGVAQSPRYKIIEKRQSVAFWCNPISGHATLYWYQQILGQGPKLLIQFQNNGVVDDSQLPKDRFSAERLKGVDSTLKIQPAKLEDSAVYLCASSSLAETQYFGPGTRLLVL.

V is TRBV7-6 and J is TRBJ2-2, with TRBD2 matching over 7 bases. Germline trimming cut 4 bases from V and 1 base from J; bases unmatched to any gene: 6. CDR3 size: 16 residues. Germline CDR1 reads SGHVS; CDR2 reads FNYEAQ. CDR3 in amino acids: CASSSTAGENTGELFF. CDR3 in DNA: TGTGCCAGCAGCTCCACCGCGGGAGAGAACACCGGGGAGCTGTTTTTT.

Notes on this clone: This CDR3 is also generated by other DNA sequences in the sample. The chain combines TRBV12-3 or TRBV12-4 with TRBJ1-2, with D uncertain. The germline V and J ends were trimmed by 1 base and 2 bases, with 5 bases remaining between them. This CDR3 comprises 13 residues. The CDR3 DNA sequence: TGTGCCAGCAGTTTAGGGCAGAACTATGGCTACACCTTC. This translates into CASSLGQNYGYTF.

The rearrangement uses TRBV2 and TRBJ2-5, with a weak D call TRBD1 (5 bases). This CDR3 has 12 residues. Germline loops: CDR1 SNHLY, CDR2 FYNNEI. V lost 7 bases, J lost 0 bases, and 6 bases lay in between. The CDR3 region is CASKTDQETQYF. The CDR3 nucleotides read TGTGCCAGCAAGACAGACCAAGAGACCCAGTACTTC.

The rearrangement links TRBV3-1 (or the pseudogene TRBV3-2) to TRBJ2-5, with 8 positions matching TRBD2. This CDR3 has 14 amino acids. Losses at the gene ends were 7 bases for V and 7 bases for J; bases not matched to a gene: 11. Germline V gene sequence: CDR1 LGHDT, CDR2 YNNKEL (reference sequence). CDR3 sequence reads: CASNLLAGPPTQYF. The CDR3 region has the DNA TGTGCCAGCAACCTTCTAGCGGGCCCCCCGACCCAGTACTTC.

In this sample, this clone turned up once. Here the CDR3 DNA reads TGCAGTGCTAGTGGGACTAGCGGGAGGGTCTCAGATACGCAGTATTTT. This translates into CSASGTSGRVSDTQYF. The J gene is TRBJ2-3, the V gene TRBV20-1, with 16 bases matching TRBD2. The CDR3 loop spans 16 amino acids. CDR1 and CDR2 from the germline V gene are DFQATT and SNEGSKA (reference sequence). V lost 3 bases to trimming and J lost 4 bases; unmatched junction nucleotides: 4.

V is TRBV19 and J is TRBJ2-1, with 10 nucleotides matching TRBD1. Germline-derived CDR1 and CDR2 are LNHDA and SQIVND (reference sequence). The CDR3 is 18 residues long. V shed 6 bases and J 4 bases; nucleotides not matched to a gene: 15. In DNA form, the CDR3 reads TGTGCCAGTAGCCGACTCTGGGTCCCGGGACAGGGGTACAATGAGCAGTTCTTC. The encoded protein is CASSRLWVPGQGYNEQFF. Filled out from reference TRBV19 and TRBJ2-1, the complete variable domain reads DGGITQSPKYLFRKEGQNVTLSCEQNLNHDAMYWYRQDPGQGLRLIYYSQIVNDFQKGDIAEGYSVSREKKESFPLTVTSAQKNPTAFYLCASSRLWVPGQGYNEQFFGPGTRLTVL.

This clone was seen only once. The chain recombines TRBV6-4 with TRBJ2-1, with 8 bases lining up with TRBD1. CDR1 is MRHNA, CDR2 SNTAGT, per germline. The CDR3 runs to 14 residues. V was clipped by 3 bases and J by 6 bases; unmatched bases: 4. The DNA of the CDR3 is TGTGCCAGCAGTGAGGCAGGGGGCCTCAATGAGCAGTTCTTC. Its protein product is CASSEAGGLNEQFF.

V gene TRBV30 combines with J gene TRBJ1-1; perhaps TRBD1 as D (5 bases). CDR3 size: 13 residues. Germline V lookup: CDR1 GTSNPN, CDR2 SVGIG (reference sequence). V was clipped by 4 bases and J by 4 bases, with 13 bases between them. The CDR3 region has the DNA TGTGCCTGGACTCGGCAGGGAGGCACTGAAGCTTTCTTT. Amino acid sequence: CAWTRQGGTEAFF.

This clone appeared a single time. V and J are TRBV4-1 and TRBJ1-5, with D hard to call. The V and J ends lost 5 bases and 9 bases respectively, with 11 bases between them. The germline CDR1 and CDR2 sequences are MGHRA and YSYEKL. CDR3 length: 12 amino acids. The CDR3 DNA is TGCGCCAGCAGCAAACCCTATGGGCCCCAGCATTTT. Translating gives CASSKPYGPQHF.

This sequence joins TRBV28 and TRBJ1-2; tentative D call: TRBD1 (5 bases). Germline loops: CDR1 MDHEN, CDR2 SYDVKM. The CDR3 contains 16 residues. The V end was cut by 1 base, the J end by 1 base, with 13 bases between. CDR3 residues: CASSLYPGGVNYGYTF. DNA of the CDR3: TGTGCCAGCAGTTTATACCCCGGGGGGGTTAACTATGGCTACACCTTC.